This entry features one T cell receptor (beta chain) sequence. Antigen: not known. This sample stems from a study of cytomegalovirus exposure and HLA in healthy donors. Overall study findings and caveats: Information on immune exposure was restricted to one variable (CMV serostatus). The authors assumed roughly uniform sequencing depth across donors for presence/absence analyses.

Primers: 60 Vbeta forward and 13 Jbeta reverse. Profiled with immunoSEQ multiplex PCR; TCRdb holds only in-frame clones, not every one. This sample yields about 70,000 clones, of which 86% are seen a single time; just under 2% belongs to the top ten. CDR1 and CDR2 (germline): SGHNT, YYREEE (reference sequence). Trimming took 3 bases from V and 4 from J; bases not matched to a gene: 5. This CDR3 is 15 amino acids long. Source material: PBMCs. This clonotype was obtained from a woman younger than 45 in good health and CMV-seronegative. This chain joins TRBV5-4 and TRBJ2-7; 12 bases line up with TRBD2. The CDR3 region is CASSWGTSGQYEQYF. In DNA form, the CDR3 reads TGTGCCAGCAGCTGGGGGACTAGCGGGCAATACGAGCAGTACTTC.